This TCR beta chain was found in a study of T cells in Graves' hyperthyroidism and ophthalmopathy. This CDR3 comprises 14 residues. Germline CDR1 and CDR2: SNHLY and FYNNEI. The germline V and J ends were trimmed by 3 bases and 1 base, with 9 bases remaining between them. PBMCs stemmed from under 11 ml fresh peripheral blood. This clonotype was seen ten or more times. Template material for amplifying TCR beta CDR3 regions consisted of RNA transcripts. The TCR CDR3 was amplified in a first-round RT-PCR using the HTBI primer set. Using its own MiXCR run on the multiplex PCR reads, TCRdb lists one record per CDR3 protein. This sample carries around 400,000 distinct CDR3 sequences, about 12% of them seen once, and the ten largest clones take around 9.2%.

The chain is built from TRBV2 and TRBJ1-1; D is undetermined. Sequenced sample: blood. This receptor was taken from a woman between 18 and 29 years old with Graves' hyperthyroidism. DNA of the CDR3: TGTGCCAGCAGTGATAAGGTTTCGAACACTGAAGCTTTCTTT. As protein: CASSDKVSNTEAFF.